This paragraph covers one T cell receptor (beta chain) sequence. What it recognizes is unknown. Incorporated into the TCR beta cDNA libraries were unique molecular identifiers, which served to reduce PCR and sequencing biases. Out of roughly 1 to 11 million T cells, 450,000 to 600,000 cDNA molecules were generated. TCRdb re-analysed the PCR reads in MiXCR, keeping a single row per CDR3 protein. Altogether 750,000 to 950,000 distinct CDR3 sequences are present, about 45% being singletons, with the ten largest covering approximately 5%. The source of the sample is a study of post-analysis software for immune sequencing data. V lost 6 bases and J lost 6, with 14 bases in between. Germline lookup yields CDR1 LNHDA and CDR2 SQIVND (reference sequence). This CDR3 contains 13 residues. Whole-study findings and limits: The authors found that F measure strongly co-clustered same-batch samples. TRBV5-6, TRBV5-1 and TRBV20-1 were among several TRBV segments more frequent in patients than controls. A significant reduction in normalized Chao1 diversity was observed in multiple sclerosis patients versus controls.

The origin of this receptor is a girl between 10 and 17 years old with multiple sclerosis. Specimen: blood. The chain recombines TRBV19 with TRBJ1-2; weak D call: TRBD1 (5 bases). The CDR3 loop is CASRGARVNGYTF. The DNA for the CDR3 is TGTGCCAGTAGGGGAGCCAGGGTCAATGGCTACACCTTC.